This T cell receptor (beta chain) was sequenced in a study of breast tumors, draining lymph nodes, adjacent tissues. Findings and limits, study-wide: Tumor TCR diversity was below lymph nodes but above nontumor tissue. That most tumor T cells come from lymph nodes remained unproven. Most tumor T cells seemingly derive from lymph node, then expand in tumor.

Between the trimmed V and J ends, which lost 5 bases and 7 bases, there was a span of 11 bases. Germline V gives CDR1 LNHDA, CDR2 SQIVND (reference sequence). The CDR3 consists of 13 residues. This clonotype was detected many times. Its matching antigen is unknown. Samples came from axillary lymph nodes draining the breast cancer. TCRdb fed the multiplex PCR reads into MiXCR, producing one record per CDR3 protein. The sample contains about 200,000 distinct CDR3 sequences, approximately 31% of which appear only once. The receptor was derived from a female donor with breast cancer. Some clones in this sample may be carry-over from other donors' samples. The chain has TRBV19 and TRBJ1-4; D is uncertain. The specimen was axillary lymph node tissue. The CDR3 loop is CASSASMFEKLFF. CDR3 nucleotide sequence: TGTGCCAGTAGTGCCTCTATGTTTGAAAAACTGTTTTTT.